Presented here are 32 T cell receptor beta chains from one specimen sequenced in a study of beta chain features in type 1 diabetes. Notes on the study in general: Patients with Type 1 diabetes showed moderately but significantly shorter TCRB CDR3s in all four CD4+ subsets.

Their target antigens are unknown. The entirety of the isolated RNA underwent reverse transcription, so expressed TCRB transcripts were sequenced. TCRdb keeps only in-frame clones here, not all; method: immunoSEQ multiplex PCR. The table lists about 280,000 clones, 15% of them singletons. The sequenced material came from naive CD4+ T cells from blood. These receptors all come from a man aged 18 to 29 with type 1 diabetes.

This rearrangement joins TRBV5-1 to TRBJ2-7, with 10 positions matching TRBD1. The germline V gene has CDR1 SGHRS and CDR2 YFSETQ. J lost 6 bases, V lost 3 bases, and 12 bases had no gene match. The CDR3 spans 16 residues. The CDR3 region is CASSSSPGTGDVEQYF. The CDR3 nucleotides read TGCGCCAGCAGCTCGTCTCCTGGGACAGGGGACGTCGAGCAGTACTTC.

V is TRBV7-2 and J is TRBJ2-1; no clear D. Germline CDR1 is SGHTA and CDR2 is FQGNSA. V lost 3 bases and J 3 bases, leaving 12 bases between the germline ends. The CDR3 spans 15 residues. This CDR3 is CASSFRRGSYNEQFF. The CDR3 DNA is TGTGCCAGCAGCTTCAGGCGTGGTAGCTACAATGAGCAGTTCTTC.

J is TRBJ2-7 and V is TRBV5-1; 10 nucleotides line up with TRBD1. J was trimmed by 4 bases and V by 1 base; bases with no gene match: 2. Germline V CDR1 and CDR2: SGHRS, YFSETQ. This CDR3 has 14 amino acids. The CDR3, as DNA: TGCGCCAGCAGCTTGTCGGGACAGGGGTACGAGCAGTACTTC. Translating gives CASSLSGQGYEQYF.

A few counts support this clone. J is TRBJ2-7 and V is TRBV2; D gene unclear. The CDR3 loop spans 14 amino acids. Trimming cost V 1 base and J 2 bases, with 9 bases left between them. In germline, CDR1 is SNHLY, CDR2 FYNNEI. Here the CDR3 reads CASSEGRSAYEQYF. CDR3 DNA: TGTGCCAGCAGTGAAGGGAGAAGCGCCTACGAGCAGTACTTC.

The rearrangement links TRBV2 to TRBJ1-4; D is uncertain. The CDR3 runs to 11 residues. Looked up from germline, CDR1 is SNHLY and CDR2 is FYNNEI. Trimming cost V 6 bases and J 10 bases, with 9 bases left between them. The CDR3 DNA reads TGTGCCAGCAGGGAAAACAGAAAACTGTTTTTT. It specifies CASRENRKLFF.

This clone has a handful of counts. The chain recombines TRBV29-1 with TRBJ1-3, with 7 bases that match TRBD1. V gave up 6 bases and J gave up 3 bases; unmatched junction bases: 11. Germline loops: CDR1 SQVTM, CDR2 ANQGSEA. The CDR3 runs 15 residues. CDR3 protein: CSVAYYDRVGNTIYF. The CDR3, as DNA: TGCAGCGTGGCCTACTACGACAGGGTTGGAAACACCATATATTTT.

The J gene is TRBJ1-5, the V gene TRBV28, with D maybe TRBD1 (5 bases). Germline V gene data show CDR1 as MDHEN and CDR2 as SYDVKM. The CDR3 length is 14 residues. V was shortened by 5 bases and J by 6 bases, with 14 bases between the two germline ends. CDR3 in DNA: TGTGCCAGCAGTGCCTTAGGGGCCGGTCAGCCCCAGCATTTT. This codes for CASSALGAGQPQHF.

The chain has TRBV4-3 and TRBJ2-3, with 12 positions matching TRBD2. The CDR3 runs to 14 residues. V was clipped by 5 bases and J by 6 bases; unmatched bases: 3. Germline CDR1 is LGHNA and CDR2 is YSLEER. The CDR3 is CASSASGGADTQYF. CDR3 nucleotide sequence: TGCGCCAGCAGCGCTAGCGGGGGGGCCGATACGCAGTATTTT.

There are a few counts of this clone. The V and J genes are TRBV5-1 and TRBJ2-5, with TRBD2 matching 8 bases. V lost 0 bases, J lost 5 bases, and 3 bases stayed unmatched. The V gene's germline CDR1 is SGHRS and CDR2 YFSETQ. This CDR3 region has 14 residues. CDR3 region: CASSLGLAKETQYF. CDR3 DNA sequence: TGCGCCAGCAGCTTGGGACTAGCGAAGGAGACCCAGTACTTC.

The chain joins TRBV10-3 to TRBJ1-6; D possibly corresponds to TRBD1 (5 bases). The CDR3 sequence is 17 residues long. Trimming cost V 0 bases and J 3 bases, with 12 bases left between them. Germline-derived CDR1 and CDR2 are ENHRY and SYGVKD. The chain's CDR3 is CAISESNPGIYNSPLHF. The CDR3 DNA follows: TGTGCCATCAGTGAGTCGAATCCAGGGATCTATAATTCACCCCTCCACTTT.

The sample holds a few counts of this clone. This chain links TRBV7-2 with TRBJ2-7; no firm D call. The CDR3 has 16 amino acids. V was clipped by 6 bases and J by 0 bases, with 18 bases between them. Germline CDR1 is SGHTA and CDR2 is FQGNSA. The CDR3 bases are TGTGCCAGCAGTCCCACGCAGCGTTCGAGCTCCTACGAGCAGTACTTC. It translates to CASSPTQRSSSYEQYF.

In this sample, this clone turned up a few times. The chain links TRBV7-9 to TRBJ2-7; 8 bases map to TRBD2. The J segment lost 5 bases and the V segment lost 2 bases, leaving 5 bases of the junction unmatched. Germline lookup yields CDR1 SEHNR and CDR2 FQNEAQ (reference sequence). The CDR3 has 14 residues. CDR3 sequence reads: CASSLFSGVDEQYF. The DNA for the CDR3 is TGTGCCAGCAGCTTATTTAGCGGGGTTGACGAGCAGTACTTC.

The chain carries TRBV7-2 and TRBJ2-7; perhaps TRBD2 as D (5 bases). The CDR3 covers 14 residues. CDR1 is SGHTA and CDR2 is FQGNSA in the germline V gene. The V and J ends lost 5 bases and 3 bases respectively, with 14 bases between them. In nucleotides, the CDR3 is TGTGCCAGCAGCCCCCCCGGGGTCAGCTACGAGCAGTACTTC. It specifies CASSPPGVSYEQYF.

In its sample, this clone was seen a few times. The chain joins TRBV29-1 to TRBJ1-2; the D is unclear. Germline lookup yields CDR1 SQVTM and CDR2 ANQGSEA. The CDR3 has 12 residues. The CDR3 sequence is CSHVRANYGYTF. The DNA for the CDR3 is TGCAGTCACGTCCGGGCTAACTATGGCTACACCTTC. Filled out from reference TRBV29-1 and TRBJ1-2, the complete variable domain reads SAVISQKPSRDICQRGTSLTIQCQVDSQVTMMFWYRQQPGQSLTLIATANQGSEATYESGFVIDKFPISRPNLTFSTLTVSNMSPEDSSIYLCSHVRANYGYTFGSGTRLTVV.

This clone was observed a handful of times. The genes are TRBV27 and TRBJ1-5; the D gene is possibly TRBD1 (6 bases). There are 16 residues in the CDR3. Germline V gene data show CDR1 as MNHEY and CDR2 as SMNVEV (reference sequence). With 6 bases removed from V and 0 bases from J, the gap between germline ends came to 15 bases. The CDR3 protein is CASRPTGRASNQPQHF. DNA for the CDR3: TGTGCCAGCAGGCCCACAGGGAGGGCTAGCAATCAGCCCCAGCATTTT.

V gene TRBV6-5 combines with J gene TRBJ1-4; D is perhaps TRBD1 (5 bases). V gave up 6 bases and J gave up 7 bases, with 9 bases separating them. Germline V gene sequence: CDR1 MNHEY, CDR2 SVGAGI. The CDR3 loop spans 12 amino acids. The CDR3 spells CASSSGGEKLFF. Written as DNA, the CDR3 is TGTGCCAGCAGCTCCGGGGGTGAAAAACTGTTTTTT.

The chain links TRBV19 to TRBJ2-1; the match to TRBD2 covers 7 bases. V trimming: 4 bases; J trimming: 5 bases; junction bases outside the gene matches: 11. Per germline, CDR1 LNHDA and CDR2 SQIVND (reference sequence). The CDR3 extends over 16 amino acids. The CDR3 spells CASSTSSWAGDNEQFF. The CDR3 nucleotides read TGTGCCAGTAGTACATCCTCCTGGGCGGGAGACAATGAGCAGTTCTTC. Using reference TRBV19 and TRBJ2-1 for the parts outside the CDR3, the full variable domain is DGGITQSPKYLFRKEGQNVTLSCEQNLNHDAMYWYRQDPGQGLRLIYYSQIVNDFQKGDIAEGYSVSREKKESFPLTVTSAQKNPTAFYLCASSTSSWAGDNEQFFGPGTRLTVL.

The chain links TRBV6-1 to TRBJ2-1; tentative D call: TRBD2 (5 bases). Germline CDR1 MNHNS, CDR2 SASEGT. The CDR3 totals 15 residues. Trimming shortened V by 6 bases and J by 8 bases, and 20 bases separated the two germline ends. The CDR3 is CASRPVRAGRDEQFF. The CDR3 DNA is TGTGCCAGCAGGCCGGTAAGGGCGGGTAGAGATGAGCAGTTCTTC.

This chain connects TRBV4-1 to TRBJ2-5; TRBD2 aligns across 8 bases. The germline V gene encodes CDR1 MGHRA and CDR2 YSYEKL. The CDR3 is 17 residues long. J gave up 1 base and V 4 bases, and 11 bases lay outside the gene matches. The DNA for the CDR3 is TGCGCCAGCAGCCGAGGGGCGGGGGGCCCACTCCAAGAGACCCAGTACTTC. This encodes CASSRGAGGPLQETQYF.

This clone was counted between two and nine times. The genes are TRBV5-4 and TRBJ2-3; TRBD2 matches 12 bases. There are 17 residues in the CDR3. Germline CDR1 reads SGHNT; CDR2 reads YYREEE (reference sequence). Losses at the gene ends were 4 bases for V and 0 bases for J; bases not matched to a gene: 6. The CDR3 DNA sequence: TGTGCCAGCAGCCTTCGAACTAGCGGGGGGAGCACAGATACGCAGTATTTT. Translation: CASSLRTSGGSTDTQYF.

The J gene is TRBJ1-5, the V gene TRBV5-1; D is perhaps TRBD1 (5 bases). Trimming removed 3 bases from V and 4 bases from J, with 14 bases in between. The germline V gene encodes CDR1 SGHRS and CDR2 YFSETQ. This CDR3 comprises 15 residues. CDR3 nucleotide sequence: TGCGCCAGCAGCTCCACGGGGGATAGGAATCAGCCCCAGCATTTT. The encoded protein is CASSSTGDRNQPQHF.

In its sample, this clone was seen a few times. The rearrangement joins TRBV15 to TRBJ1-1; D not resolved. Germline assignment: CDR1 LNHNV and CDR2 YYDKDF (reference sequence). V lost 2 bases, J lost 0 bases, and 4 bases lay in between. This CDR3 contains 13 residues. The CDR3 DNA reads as TGTGCCACCAGCAGACAGGTGAACACTGAAGCTTTCTTT. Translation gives CATSRQVNTEAFF.

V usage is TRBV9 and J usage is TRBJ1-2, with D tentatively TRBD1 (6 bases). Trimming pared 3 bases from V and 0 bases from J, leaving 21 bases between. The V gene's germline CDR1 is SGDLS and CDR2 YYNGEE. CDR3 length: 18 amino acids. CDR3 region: CASSARDLQGRANYGYTF. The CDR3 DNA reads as TGTGCCAGCAGCGCCCGAGACCTACAGGGCCGTGCTAACTATGGCTACACCTTC.

The chain's CDR3 is CASSGGGPQHF. The CDR3 coding sequence is TGTGCCAGCAGTGGGGGGGGGCCCCAGCATTTT. J is TRBJ1-5 and V is TRBV2; tentatively, D is TRBD1 (5 bases). Germline CDR1 reads SNHLY; CDR2 reads FYNNEI. This CDR3 region has 11 residues. Trimming took 4 bases from V and 9 from J, leaving 7 bases between them.

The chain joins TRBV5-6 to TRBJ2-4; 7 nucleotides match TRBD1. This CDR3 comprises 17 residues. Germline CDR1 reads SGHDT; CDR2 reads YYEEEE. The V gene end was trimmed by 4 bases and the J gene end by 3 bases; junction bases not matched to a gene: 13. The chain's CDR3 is CASSAVPGQNVKNIQYF. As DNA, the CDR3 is TGTGCCAGCAGCGCCGTCCCGGGACAGAATGTCAAAAACATTCAGTACTTC.

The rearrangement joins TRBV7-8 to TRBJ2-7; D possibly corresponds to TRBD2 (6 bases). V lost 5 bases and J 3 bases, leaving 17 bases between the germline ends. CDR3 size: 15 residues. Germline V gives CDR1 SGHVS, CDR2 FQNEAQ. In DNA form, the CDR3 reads TGTGCCAGCAGCCCTGGGACCGGGACTCTCTACGAGCAGTACTTC. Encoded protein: CASSPGTGTLYEQYF.

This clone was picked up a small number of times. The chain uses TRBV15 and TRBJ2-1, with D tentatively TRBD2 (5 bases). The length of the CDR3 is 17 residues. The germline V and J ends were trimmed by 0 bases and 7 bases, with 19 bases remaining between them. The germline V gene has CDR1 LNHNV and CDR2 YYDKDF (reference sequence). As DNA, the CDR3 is TGTGCCACCAGCAGAGATGCGGAGGAAGTAGGAAGGAATGAGCAGTTCTTC. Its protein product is CATSRDAEEVGRNEQFF. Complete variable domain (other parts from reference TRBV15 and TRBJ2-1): DAMVIQNPRYQVTQFGKPVTLSCSQTLNHNVMYWYQQKSSQAPKLLFHYYDKDFNNEADTPDNFQSRRPNTSFCFLDIRSPGLGDTAMYLCATSRDAEEVGRNEQFFGPGTRLTVL.

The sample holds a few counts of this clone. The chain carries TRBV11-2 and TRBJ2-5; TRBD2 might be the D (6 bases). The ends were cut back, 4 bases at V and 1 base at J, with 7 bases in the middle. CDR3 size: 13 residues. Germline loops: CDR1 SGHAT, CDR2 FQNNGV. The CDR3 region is CASSWDFQETQYF. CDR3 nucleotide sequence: TGTGCCAGCAGCTGGGACTTCCAAGAGACCCAGTACTTC.

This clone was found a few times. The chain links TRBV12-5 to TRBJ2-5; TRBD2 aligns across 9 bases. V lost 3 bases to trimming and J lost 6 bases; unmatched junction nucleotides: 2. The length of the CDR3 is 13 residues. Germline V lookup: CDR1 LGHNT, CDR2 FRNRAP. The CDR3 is CASGFGLAKTQYF. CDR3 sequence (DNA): TGTGCTAGTGGTTTTGGACTAGCGAAGACCCAGTACTTC.

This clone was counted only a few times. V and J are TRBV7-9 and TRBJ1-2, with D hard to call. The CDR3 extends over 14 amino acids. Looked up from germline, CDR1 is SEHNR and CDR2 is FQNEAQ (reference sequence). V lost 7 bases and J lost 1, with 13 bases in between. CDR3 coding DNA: TGTGCCAGCACCCAGGCCCCTAATAACTATGGCTACACCTTC. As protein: CASTQAPNNYGYTF.

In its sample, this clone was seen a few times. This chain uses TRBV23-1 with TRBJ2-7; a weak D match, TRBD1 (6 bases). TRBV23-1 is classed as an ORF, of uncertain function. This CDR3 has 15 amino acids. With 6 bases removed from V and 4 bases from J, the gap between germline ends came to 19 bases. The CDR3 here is CASSEHGQWRYEQYF. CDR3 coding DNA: TGCGCCAGCAGCGAACATGGACAGTGGAGGTACGAGCAGTACTTC.

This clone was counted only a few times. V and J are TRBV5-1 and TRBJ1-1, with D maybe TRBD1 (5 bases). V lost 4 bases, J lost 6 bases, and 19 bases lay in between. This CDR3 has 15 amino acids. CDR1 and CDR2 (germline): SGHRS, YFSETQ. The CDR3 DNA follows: TGCGCCAGCAGCCTGGGAATACGACCGGGGGCTGAAGCTTTCTTT. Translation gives CASSLGIRPGAEAFF.